This TCR beta chain was recovered during a study of PD-L1 blockade in urothelial cancer. Overall study context: Male sex and bladder-origin urothelial cancer characterized about 85% of the 29 patients.

With V trimmed by 4 bases and J by 8 bases, 4 bases remained unmatched. Per germline, CDR1 SGHVS and CDR2 FQNEAQ. This CDR3 has 13 residues. Sequencing was performed with immunoSEQ multiplex PCR; in TCRdb, only in-frame clones are kept and a portion is missing. The table has fewer than 55,000 clones, roughly 78% seen once. The TCR sequence derives from a man in his sixties or seventies with urothelial cancer. The chain has TRBV7-8 and TRBJ2-4; 8 bases match TRBD2. Sequencing used PBMCs, obtained around atezolizumab (anti-PD-L1) treatment. CDR3: CASSYGGVDIQYF. The CDR3 DNA reads as TGTGCCAGCAGCTACGGGGGGGTGGACATTCAGTACTTC.